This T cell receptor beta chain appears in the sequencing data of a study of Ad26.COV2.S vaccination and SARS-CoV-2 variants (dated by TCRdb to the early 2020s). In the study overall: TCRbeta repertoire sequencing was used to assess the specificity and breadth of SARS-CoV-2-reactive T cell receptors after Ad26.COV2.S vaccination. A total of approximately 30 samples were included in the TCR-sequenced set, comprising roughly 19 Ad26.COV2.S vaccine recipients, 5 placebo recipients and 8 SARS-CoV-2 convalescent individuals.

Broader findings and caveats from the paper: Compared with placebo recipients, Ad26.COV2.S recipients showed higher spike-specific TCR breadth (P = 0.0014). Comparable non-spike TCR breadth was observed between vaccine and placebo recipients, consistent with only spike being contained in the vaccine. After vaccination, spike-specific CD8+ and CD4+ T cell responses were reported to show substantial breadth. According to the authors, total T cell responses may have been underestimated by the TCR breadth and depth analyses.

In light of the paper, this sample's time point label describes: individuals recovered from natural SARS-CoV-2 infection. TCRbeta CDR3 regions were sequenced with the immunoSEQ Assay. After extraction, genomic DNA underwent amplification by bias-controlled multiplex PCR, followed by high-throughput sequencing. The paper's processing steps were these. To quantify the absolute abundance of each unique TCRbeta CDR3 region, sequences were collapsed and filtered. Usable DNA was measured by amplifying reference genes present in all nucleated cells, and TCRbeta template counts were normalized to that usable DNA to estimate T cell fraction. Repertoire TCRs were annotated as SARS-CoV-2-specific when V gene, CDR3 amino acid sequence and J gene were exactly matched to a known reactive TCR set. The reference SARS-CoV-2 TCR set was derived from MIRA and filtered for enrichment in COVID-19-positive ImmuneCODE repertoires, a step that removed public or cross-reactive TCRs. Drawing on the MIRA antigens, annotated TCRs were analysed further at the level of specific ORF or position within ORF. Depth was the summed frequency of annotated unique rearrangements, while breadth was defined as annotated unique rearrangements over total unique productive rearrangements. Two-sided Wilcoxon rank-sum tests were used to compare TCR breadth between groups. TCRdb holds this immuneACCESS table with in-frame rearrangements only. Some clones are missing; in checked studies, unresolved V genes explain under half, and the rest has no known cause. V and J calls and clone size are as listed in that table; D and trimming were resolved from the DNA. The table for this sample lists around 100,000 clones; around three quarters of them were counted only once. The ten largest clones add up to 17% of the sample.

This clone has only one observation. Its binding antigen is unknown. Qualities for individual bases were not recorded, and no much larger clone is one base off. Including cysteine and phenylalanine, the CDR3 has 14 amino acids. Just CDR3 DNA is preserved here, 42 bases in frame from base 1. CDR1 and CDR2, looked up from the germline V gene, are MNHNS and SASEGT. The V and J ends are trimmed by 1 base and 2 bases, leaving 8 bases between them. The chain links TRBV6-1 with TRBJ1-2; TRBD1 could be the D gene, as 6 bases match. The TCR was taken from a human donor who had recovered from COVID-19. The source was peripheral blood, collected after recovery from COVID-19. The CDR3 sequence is CASSEVTGNYGYTF. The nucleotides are TGTGCCAGCAGTGAAGTGACAGGAAACTATGGCTACACCTTC.